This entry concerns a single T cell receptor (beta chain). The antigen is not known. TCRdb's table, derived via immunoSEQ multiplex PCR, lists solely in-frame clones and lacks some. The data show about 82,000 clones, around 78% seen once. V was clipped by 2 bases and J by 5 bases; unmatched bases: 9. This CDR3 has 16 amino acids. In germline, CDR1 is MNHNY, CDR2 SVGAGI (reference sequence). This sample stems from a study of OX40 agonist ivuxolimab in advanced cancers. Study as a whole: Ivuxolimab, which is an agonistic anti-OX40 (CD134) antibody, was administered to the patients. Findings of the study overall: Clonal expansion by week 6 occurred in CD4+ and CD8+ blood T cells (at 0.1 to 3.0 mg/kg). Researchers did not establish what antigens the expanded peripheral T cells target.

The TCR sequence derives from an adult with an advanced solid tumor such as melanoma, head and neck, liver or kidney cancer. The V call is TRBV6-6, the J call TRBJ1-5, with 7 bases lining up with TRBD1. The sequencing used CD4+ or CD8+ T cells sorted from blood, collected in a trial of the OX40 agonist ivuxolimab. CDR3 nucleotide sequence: TGTGCCAGCAGTTACGGAGGGTTCGGGACAGATCAGCCCCAGCATTTT. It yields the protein CASSYGGFGTDQPQHF.